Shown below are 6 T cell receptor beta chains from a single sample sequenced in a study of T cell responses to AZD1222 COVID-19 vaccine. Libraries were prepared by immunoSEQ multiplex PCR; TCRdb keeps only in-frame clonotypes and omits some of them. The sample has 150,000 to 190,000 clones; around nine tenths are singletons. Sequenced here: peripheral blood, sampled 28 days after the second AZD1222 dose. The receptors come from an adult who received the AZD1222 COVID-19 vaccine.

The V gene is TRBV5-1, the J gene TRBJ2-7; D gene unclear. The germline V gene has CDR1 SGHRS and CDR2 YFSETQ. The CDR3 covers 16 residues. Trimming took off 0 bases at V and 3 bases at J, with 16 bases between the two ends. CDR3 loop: CASSLGDGRVFYEQYF. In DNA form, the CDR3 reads TGCGCCAGCAGCTTGGGGGATGGACGGGTCTTCTACGAGCAGTACTTC.

CDR3 loop: CASSLEYSGNTIYF. The DNA for the CDR3 is TGTGCCAGCAGCTTAGAATACTCTGGAAACACCATATATTTT. This chain links TRBV7-9 with TRBJ1-3; the D is unclear. V lost 1 base, J lost 0 bases, and 4 bases lay in between. This CDR3 is built from 14 residues. Germline CDR1 is SEHNR and CDR2 is FQNEAQ (reference sequence).

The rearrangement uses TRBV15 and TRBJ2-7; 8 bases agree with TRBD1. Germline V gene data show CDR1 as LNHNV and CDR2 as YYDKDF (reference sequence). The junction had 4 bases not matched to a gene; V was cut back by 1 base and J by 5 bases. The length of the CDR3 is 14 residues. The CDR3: CATSRATGDHEQYF. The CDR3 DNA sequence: TGTGCCACCAGCAGAGCGACAGGGGACCACGAGCAGTACTTC.

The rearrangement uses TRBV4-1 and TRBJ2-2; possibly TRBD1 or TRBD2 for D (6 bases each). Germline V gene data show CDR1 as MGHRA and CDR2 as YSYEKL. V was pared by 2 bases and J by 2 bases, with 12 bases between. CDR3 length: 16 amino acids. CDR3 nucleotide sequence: TGCGCCAGCAGCCAACCGGGGGACACCAACACCGGGGAGCTGTTTTTT. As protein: CASSQPGDTNTGELFF.

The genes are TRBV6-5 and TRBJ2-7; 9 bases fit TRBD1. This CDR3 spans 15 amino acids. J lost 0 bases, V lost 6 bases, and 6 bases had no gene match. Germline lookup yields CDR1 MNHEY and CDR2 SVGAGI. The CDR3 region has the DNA TGTGCCAGCAGGCCGGGACAGGGTGGCTCCTACGAGCAGTACTTC. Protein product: CASRPGQGGSYEQYF.

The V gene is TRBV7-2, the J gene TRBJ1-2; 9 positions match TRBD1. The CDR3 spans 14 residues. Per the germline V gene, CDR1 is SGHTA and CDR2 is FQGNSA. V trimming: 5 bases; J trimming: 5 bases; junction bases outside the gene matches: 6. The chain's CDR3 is CASSPGTGFYGYTF. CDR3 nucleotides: TGTGCCAGCAGCCCCGGGACAGGGTTTTATGGCTACACCTTC.